Sequencing of this T cell receptor beta chain was carried out in a study of shared clonotypes between healthy human individuals. The CDR3 extends over 16 amino acids. Trimming took 1 base from V and 7 from J, leaving 20 bases between them. Germline CDR1 SGHTA, CDR2 FQGTGA. Data came from immunoSEQ multiplex PCR; TCRdb stores just in-frame clones and leaves some out. Here the sample spans millions of clones, 93% being singletons. General study findings and limits: Since donors were few, the genetic and exposure-history diversity represented was limited. What rarefaction showed was incomplete sorted-subset sequencing despite large depth.

The donor cohort consisted entirely of Caucasian adults residing in Nashville, Tennessee. Worth noting for this clone: Antigen unknown.

The chain is built from TRBV7-3 and TRBJ2-7, with TRBD1 as a possible D gene (7 bases). The specimen sequenced was naive CD4+ T cells from PBMCs. Subset meaning: CD45RA+ positively selected. The sequence came from a man aged 18 to 30 in good health. Some clones in this sample may be carry-over from other donors' samples. The DNA of the CDR3 is TGTGCCAGCAGCTTAAGGGGCGAGGAGGGACAGTTAGAGCAGTACTTC. Translation: CASSLRGEEGQLEQYF.